The clone carrying this T cell receptor (beta chain) was counted a few times. Its antigen is unknown. The entry originates in a study of T cell repertoires and HLA-DP antigens. Whole-study findings and limits: Pre-culture clonality, approximately 0.04, was far below sorted CD137+ clonality of 0.35 to 0.4. Previously undetected clones averaged 36.3% and 50.6% against the two alleles respectively.

Untouched CD4+ T cells were bead-isolated at about 97.7% purity. Trimming shortened V by 3 bases and J by 2 bases, and 11 bases separated the two germline ends. The germline CDR1 and CDR2 sequences are MGHRA and YSYEKL. CDR3 length: 14 residues. Each pre-culture CD4+ sample aimed for 200,000 T cell genomes at deep resolution. This table comes from immunoSEQ multiplex PCR, and its TCRdb copy is limited to in-frame clones, with some not included. The repertoire holds about 73,000 clones, with about four fifths as singletons. The rearrangement joins TRBV4-1 to TRBJ2-7, with D possibly matching TRBD1 (5 bases). The source of this sequence is a man aged 55-75 years in good health and CMV-seronegative. Sequenced input: CD4+ T cells from PBMCs. DNA for the CDR3: TGCGCCAGCAGCCAGCACAGGTTCACCTACGAGCAGTACTTC. It encodes CASSQHRFTYEQYF.